A single sample gave rise to the 25 T cell receptor beta chains below, sequenced in a study of cytomegalovirus exposure and HLA in healthy donors. Generated by immunoSEQ multiplex PCR, the TCRdb table keeps only in-frame clones and is missing some. The sample carries about 150,000 clones, around 89% recorded once. Sequenced input: PBMCs. The receptors come from a man aged 18-30 years in good health and CMV-seronegative.

In its sample, this clone was seen once. The chain employs TRBV5-1 and TRBJ1-2; D gene ambiguous. The germline V gene has CDR1 SGHRS and CDR2 YFSETQ. This CDR3 is 14 amino acids long. Trimming took 0 bases from V and 1 from J, leaving 7 bases between them. The CDR3, as DNA: TGCGCCAGCAGCTTGGGAGACAATAACTATGGCTACACCTTC. This sequence encodes CASSLGDNNYGYTF.

This chain connects TRBV6-5 to TRBJ2-1; TRBD2 matches at 8 bases. Trimming removed 7 bases from V and 6 bases from J; junction bases left unmatched: 5. The CDR3 has 13 amino acids. CDR1 is MNHEY, CDR2 SVGAGI, per germline. DNA of the CDR3: TGTGCCAGCACGCTGCGGGGGGCCAATGAGCAGTTCTTC. Protein: CASTLRGANEQFF.

The chain uses TRBV19 and TRBJ1-4; tentatively, D is TRBD1 (6 bases). The V and J ends lost 4 bases and 13 bases respectively, with 10 bases between them. Germline CDR1 is LNHDA and CDR2 is SQIVND (reference sequence). The CDR3 runs to 11 residues. Written as DNA, the CDR3 is TGTGCCAGTAGTAACAGGGAGAGACTGTTTTTT. Translating gives CASSNRERLFF.

The genes are TRBV7-9 and TRBJ2-7; weak D call: TRBD1 (6 bases). Germline V gene lookup returns CDR1 SEHNR and CDR2 FQNEAQ (reference sequence). The CDR3 totals 14 residues. Deletions cut 2 bases from V and 5 bases from J, with 13 bases between. The CDR3 here is CASSLLRGPDEQYF. The DNA for the CDR3 is TGTGCCAGCAGCTTACTCAGGGGCCCTGACGAGCAGTACTTC.

The V and J genes are TRBV4-1 and TRBJ2-3, with TRBD1 identical over 8 bases. Germline V CDR1 and CDR2: MGHRA, YSYEKL. This CDR3 comprises 14 residues. J lost 6 bases, V lost 2 bases, and 4 bases had no gene match. CDR3 DNA sequence: TGCGCCAGCAGCCAACAGGGGGCTGGCGATACGCAGTATTTT. It codes for CASSQQGAGDTQYF.

The V call is TRBV19, the J call TRBJ2-7; D uncertain. CDR1 is LNHDA and CDR2 is SQIVND in the germline V gene (reference sequence). This CDR3 comprises 16 residues. Trimming removed 0 bases from V and 1 base from J, with 13 bases in between. The CDR3: CASSIEGSHNSYEQYF. In DNA form, the CDR3 reads TGTGCCAGTAGTATAGAGGGCAGCCACAATTCCTACGAGCAGTACTTC.

This clone was picked up one time. The chain is built from TRBV6-5 and TRBJ2-7, with TRBD2 as a possible D gene (5 bases). Germline assignment: CDR1 MNHEY and CDR2 SVGAGI. The CDR3 sequence is 15 residues long. Trimming took 5 bases from V and 2 from J, leaving 16 bases between them. The CDR3: CASSPQGGGPYEQYF. The CDR3 DNA sequence: TGTGCCAGCAGTCCCCAAGGAGGAGGCCCCTACGAGCAGTACTTC.

The chain uses TRBV27 and TRBJ2-4, with D maybe TRBD1 (5 bases). Trimming stripped 0 bases from V and 3 bases from J, with 12 bases between. The CDR3 length is 16 residues. CDR1 is MNHEY and CDR2 is SMNVEV in the germline V gene (reference sequence). The CDR3 here is CASSLSGAPGKNIQYF. CDR3 nucleotide sequence: TGTGCCAGCAGTTTATCAGGGGCCCCCGGCAAAAACATTCAGTACTTC.

The rearrangement links TRBV25-1 to TRBJ2-1, with D hard to call. This CDR3 has 13 residues. Germline V gene lookup returns CDR1 MGHDK and CDR2 SYGVNS. V lost 3 bases and J 4 bases, leaving 7 bases between the germline ends. CDR3 nucleotide sequence: TGTGCCAGCAGTGATACAGCTTACAATGAGCAGTTCTTC. This translates into CASSDTAYNEQFF.

The chain links TRBV29-1 to TRBJ2-7; 10 bases match TRBD2. This CDR3 region has 15 residues. After removal of 2 bases from V and 2 bases from J, the junction contained 6 bases not matched to a gene. Germline V gene lookup returns CDR1 SQVTM and CDR2 ANQGSEA. CDR3 in DNA: TGCAGCGTTGAATGGAAGACTAGCGGGCCCTACGAGCAGTACTTC. It specifies CSVEWKTSGPYEQYF.

The CDR3 loop is CASTGYSNQPQHF. The CDR3 coding sequence is TGTGCCAGCACGGGATATAGCAATCAGCCCCAGCATTTT. The chain joins TRBV6-5 to TRBJ1-5; D call uncertain. The CDR3 is 13 amino acids. CDR1 and CDR2 (germline): MNHEY, SVGAGI. V was cut by 7 bases and J by 0 bases, with 7 bases left in between.

The rearrangement joins TRBV27 to TRBJ1-1, with a weak D call TRBD1 (5 bases). CDR1 MNHEY and CDR2 SMNVEV come from the germline V gene (reference sequence). Trimming shortened V by 2 bases and J by 4 bases, and 8 bases separated the two germline ends. CDR3 size: 13 residues. The CDR3 sequence: CASSLQRGTEAFF. The CDR3 DNA reads TGTGCCAGCAGTTTACAAAGGGGCACTGAAGCTTTCTTT.

The CDR3 DNA is TGTGCCAGCAGGCCAAGGACAGACTCGTTGGACACTGAAGCTTTCTTT. Translation: CASRPRTDSLDTEAFF. V is TRBV2 and J is TRBJ1-1, with TRBD1 as a possible D gene (6 bases). CDR3 size: 16 residues. From germline, CDR1 is SNHLY and CDR2 FYNNEI. Trimming cost V 6 bases and J 3 bases, with 20 bases left between them.

The chain has TRBV2 and TRBJ2-7, with 7 bases aligning to TRBD1. After removal of 5 bases from V and 5 bases from J, the junction contained 6 bases not matched to a gene. Germline-derived CDR1 and CDR2 are SNHLY and FYNNEI. The length of the CDR3 is 13 residues. The CDR3 loop is CASSSDRSDEQYF. The DNA for the CDR3 is TGTGCCAGCAGTTCGGACAGGTCGGACGAGCAGTACTTC.

The rearrangement uses TRBV4-1 and TRBJ1-2; a weak D match, TRBD1 (5 bases). The CDR3 spans 14 residues. V dropped 3 bases and J dropped 4 bases, with 12 bases sitting between them. CDR1 MGHRA and CDR2 YSYEKL come from the germline V gene. CDR3 amino acids: CASSQGTGRYGYTF. CDR3 DNA: TGCGCCAGCAGCCAGGGAACAGGCCGCTATGGCTACACCTTC.

CDR3 sequence (DNA): TGTGCCAGCAGCTTAGAGCAGGGGGCGAGAGAGCAGTTCTTC. It translates to CASSLEQGAREQFF. This sequence joins TRBV7-8 and TRBJ2-1; TRBD1 aligns across 8 bases. The V gene end was trimmed by 1 base and the J gene end by 10 bases; junction bases not matched to a gene: 6. Germline V gives CDR1 SGHVS, CDR2 FQNEAQ. There are 14 residues in the CDR3.

The rearrangement links TRBV19 to TRBJ2-7; the match to TRBD1 covers 7 bases. J gave up 1 base and V 5 bases, and 5 bases lay outside the gene matches. The CDR3 is 14 residues long. Per germline, CDR1 LNHDA and CDR2 SQIVND (reference sequence). CDR3 sequence reads: CASSDRVGSYEQYV. The CDR3 DNA reads TGTGCCAGTAGTGACAGGGTTGGGTCCTACGAGCAGTACGTC.

CDR3 region: CASSERGGVTEAFF. For the CDR3, the DNA is TGTGCCAGCAGTGAAAGGGGGGGGGTCACTGAAGCTTTCTTT. V and J are TRBV6-1 and TRBJ1-1; weak D call: TRBD1 (6 bases). This CDR3 comprises 14 residues. Trimming cost V 2 bases and J 4 bases, with 11 bases left between them. Per germline, CDR1 MNHNS and CDR2 SASEGT.

The rearrangement joins TRBV5-6 to TRBJ1-5; D is unclear. The CDR3 is made up of 18 amino acids. Trimming took off 5 bases at V and 0 bases at J, with 21 bases between the two ends. The V gene's germline CDR1 is SGHDT and CDR2 YYEEEE. The CDR3 region is CASRNWCGLTYSNQPQHF. The CDR3 DNA reads TGTGCCAGCAGAAATTGGTGCGGGCTGACCTATAGCAATCAGCCCCAGCATTTT.

As for this clone: A read error may produce the germline difference seen at one junction end. V usage is TRBV7-7 and J usage is TRBJ2-2, with D possibly TRBD1 on 5 matching bases. There are 15 residues in the CDR3. Germline CDR1 reads SSHAT; CDR2 reads FNYEAQ (reference sequence). CDR3 bases: TGTGCTAGCAGCTTGGGCAGGGCGTGGTCCGGGGAGCTGTTTTTT. It yields the protein CASSLGRAWSGELFF.

The rearrangement uses TRBV5-6 and TRBJ1-4, with D possibly TRBD1 on 6 matching bases. The CDR3 loop spans 13 amino acids. Germline V lookup: CDR1 SGHDT, CDR2 YYEEEE. Between the trimmed V and J ends, which lost 4 bases and 7 bases, there was a span of 11 bases. The CDR3 DNA follows: TGTGCCAGCAGCCGGACAGTGAGTGAAAAACTGTTTTTT. This encodes CASSRTVSEKLFF.

This clone was counted between two and nine times. The chain links TRBV19 to TRBJ1-6, with D perhaps TRBD1 (5 bases). The CDR3 length is 15 residues. Between the trimmed V and J ends, which lost 3 bases and 7 bases, there was a span of 13 bases. Germline V gives CDR1 LNHDA, CDR2 SQIVND (reference sequence). This chain's CDR3 is CASSILDRRNSPLHF. The CDR3 coding sequence is TGTGCCAGTAGTATTCTCGACAGAAGAAATTCACCCCTCCACTTT.

Concerning this clone: This sample includes further DNA sequences coding for the same CDR3. The chain is built from TRBV27 and TRBJ2-1; tentatively, D is TRBD2 (6 bases). The ends were cut back, 6 bases at V and 4 bases at J, with 10 bases in the middle. Per the germline V gene, CDR1 is MNHEY and CDR2 is SMNVEV (reference sequence). The CDR3 runs to 13 residues. The CDR3 region has the DNA TGTGCCAGCAGCTTGGGACTTTACAATGAGCAGTTCTTC. Translation: CASSLGLYNEQFF.

The V and J genes are TRBV28 and TRBJ1-5, with no clear D. The CDR3 spans 12 residues. Deletions cut 8 bases from V and 9 bases from J, with 14 bases between. Germline V gives CDR1 MDHEN, CDR2 SYDVKM. The CDR3 reads CASASPRGPQHF. The CDR3 nucleotides read TGTGCCAGCGCTAGCCCCCGAGGGCCCCAGCATTTT.

Concerning this clone itself: A junction boundary mismatches the germline segment, possibly from a read error. This chain uses TRBV11-2 with TRBJ2-5; 7 positions agree with TRBD1. CDR1 and CDR2 (germline): SGHAT, FQNNGV. The CDR3 length is 16 residues. The CDR3 coding sequence is TGTGCCAGGAGCTCAAAGAAAAATTCAGGGGGAGAGACCCAGTACTTC. It codes for CARSSKKNSGGETQYF.